The source of this T cell receptor beta chain is a study of blood T cell repertoires in COVID-19. Germline V gives CDR1 GTSNPN, CDR2 SVGIG (reference sequence). V was cut by 0 bases and J by 2 bases, with 4 bases left in between. The CDR3 is 12 residues long. Original data processing: For nucleated cells, counts were estimated from reference gene primer amplification. TCRdb's table, derived via immunoSEQ multiplex PCR, lists solely in-frame clones and lacks some. Clone size and V and J calls were adopted from that table, with D and trimming inferred from the DNA. The sample has roughly 160,000 clones, approximately 84% seen once. Participants were aged about 18 to 100 years from more than 20 US areas. Donors were grouped by their self-reported clinical history. What the recovered Cohort 3 donors had was two negative PCRs, clearance, or symptom resolution.

The V and J genes are TRBV30 and TRBJ1-2; D is unclear. The sample was PBMCs or T cells enriched from blood (not recorded which). The clonotype originates from a woman aged 45-59 years who had recovered from COVID-19. The CDR3, as DNA: TGTGCCTGGAGTGTAGAGAACTATGGCTACACCTTC. Protein sequence: CAWSVENYGYTF. The full variable domain, its missing parts supplied by reference TRBV30 and TRBJ1-2, is SQTIHQWPATLVQPVGSPLSLECTVEGTSNPNLYWYRQAAGRGLQLLFYSVGIGQISSEVPQNLSASRPQDRQFILSSKKLLLSDSGFYLCAWSVENYGYTFGSGTRLTVV.